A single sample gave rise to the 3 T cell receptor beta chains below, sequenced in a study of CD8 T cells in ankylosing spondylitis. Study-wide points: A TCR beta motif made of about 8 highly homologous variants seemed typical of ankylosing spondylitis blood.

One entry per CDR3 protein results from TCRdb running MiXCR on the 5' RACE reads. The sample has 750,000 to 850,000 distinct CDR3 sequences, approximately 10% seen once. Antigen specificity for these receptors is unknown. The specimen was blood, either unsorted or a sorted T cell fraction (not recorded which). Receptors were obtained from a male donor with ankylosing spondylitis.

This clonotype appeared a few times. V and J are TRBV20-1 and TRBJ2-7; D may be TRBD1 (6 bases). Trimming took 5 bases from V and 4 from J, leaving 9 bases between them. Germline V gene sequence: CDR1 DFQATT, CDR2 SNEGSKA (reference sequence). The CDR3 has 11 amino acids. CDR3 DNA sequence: TGCAGTGCTCCAGGGGTATACGAGCAGTACTTC. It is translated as CSAPGVYEQYF.

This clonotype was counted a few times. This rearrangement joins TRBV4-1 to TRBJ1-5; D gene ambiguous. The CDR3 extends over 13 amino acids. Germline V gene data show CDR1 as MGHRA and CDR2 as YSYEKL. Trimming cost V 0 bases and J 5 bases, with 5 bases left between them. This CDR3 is CASSQESHQPQHF. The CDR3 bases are TGCGCCAGCAGCCAAGAGAGCCATCAGCCCCAGCATTTT.

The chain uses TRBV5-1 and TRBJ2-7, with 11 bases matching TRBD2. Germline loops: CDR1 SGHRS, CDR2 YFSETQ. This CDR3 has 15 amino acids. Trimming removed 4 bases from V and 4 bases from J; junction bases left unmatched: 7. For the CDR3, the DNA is TGCGCCAGCAGCGCCTCAGCTAGCGGGAGGTACGAGCAGTACTTC. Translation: CASSASASGRYEQYF.